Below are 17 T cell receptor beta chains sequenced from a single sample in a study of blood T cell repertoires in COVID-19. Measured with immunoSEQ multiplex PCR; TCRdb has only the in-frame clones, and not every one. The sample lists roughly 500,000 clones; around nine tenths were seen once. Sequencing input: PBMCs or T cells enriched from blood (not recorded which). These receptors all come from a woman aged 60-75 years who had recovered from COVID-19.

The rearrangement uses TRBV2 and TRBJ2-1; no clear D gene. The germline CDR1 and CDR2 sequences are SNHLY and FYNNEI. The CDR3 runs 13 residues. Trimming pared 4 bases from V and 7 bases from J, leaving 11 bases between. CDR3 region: CASSGLIKNEQFF. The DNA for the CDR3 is TGTGCCAGCAGTGGCCTAATAAAAAATGAGCAGTTCTTC.

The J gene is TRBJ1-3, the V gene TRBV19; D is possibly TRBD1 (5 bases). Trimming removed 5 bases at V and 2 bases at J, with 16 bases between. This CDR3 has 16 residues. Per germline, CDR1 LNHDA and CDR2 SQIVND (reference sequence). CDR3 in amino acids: CASSLPQGRTGNTIYF. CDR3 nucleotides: TGTGCCAGTAGTCTTCCTCAGGGAAGGACTGGAAACACCATATATTTT.

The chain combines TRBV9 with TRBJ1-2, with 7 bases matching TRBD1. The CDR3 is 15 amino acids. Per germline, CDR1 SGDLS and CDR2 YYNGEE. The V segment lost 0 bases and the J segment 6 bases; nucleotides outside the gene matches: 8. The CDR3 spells CASSVGDRDRNGYTF. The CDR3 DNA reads TGTGCCAGCAGCGTAGGTGACAGGGATCGAAATGGCTACACCTTC.

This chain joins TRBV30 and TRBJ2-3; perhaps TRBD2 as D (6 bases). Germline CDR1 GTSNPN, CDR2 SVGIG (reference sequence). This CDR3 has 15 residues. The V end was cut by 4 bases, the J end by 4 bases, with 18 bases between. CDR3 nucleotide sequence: TGTGCCTGGAATCTCAAAGCACTAGCAGCAGATACGCAGTATTTT. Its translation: CAWNLKALAADTQYF.

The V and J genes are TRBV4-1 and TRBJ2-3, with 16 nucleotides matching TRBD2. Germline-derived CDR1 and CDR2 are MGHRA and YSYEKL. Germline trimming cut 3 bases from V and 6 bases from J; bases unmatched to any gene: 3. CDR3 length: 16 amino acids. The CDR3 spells CASSQGTSGGADTQYF. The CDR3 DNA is TGCGCCAGCAGCCAGGGGACTAGCGGGGGGGCCGATACGCAGTATTTT.

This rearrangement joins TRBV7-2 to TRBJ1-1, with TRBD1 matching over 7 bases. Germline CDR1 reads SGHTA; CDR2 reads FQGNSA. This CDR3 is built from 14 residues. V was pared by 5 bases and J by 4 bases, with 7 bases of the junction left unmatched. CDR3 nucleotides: TGTGCCAGCAGCCTCTACAGGGGAGGCACTGAAGCTTTCTTT. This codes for CASSLYRGGTEAFF.

CDR3 in amino acids: CASSFGLTDTQYF. CDR3 DNA sequence: TGTGCCAGCAGTTTTGGGCTCACAGATACGCAGTATTTT. The V gene is TRBV12-3 or TRBV12-4, the J gene TRBJ2-3; D unclear. Trimming took 3 bases from V and 2 from J, leaving 6 bases between them. The CDR3 covers 13 residues.

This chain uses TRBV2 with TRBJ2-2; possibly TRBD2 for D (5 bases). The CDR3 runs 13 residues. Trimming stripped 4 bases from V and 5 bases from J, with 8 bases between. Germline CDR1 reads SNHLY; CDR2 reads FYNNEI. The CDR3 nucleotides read TGTGCCAGCAGTGCCCGGACTACCGGGGAGCTGTTTTTT. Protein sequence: CASSARTTGELFF.

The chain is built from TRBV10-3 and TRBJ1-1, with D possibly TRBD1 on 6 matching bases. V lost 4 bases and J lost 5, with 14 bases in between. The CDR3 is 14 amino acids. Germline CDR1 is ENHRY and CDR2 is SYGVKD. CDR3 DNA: TGTGCCATCAGTGGAGGGGGGGGCAGGACTGAAGCTTTCTTT. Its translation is CAISGGGGRTEAFF.

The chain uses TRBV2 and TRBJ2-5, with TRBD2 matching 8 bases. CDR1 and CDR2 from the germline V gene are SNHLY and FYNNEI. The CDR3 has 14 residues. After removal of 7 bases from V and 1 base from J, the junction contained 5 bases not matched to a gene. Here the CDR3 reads CASKAGGSQETQYF. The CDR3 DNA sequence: TGTGCCAGCAAGGCGGGGGGATCCCAAGAGACCCAGTACTTC. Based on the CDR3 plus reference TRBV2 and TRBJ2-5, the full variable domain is EPEVTQTPSHQVTQMGQEVILRCVPISNHLYFYWYRQILGQKVEFLVSFYNNEISEKSEIFDDQFSVERPDGSNFTLKIRSTKLEDSAMYFCASKAGGSQETQYFGPGTRLLVL.

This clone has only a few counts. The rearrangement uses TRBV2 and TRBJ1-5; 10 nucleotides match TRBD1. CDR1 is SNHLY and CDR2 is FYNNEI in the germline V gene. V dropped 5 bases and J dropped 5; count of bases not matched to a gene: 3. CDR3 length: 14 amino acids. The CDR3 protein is CASSRQGADQPQHF. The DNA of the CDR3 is TGTGCCAGCAGTCGACAGGGGGCAGATCAGCCCCAGCATTTT. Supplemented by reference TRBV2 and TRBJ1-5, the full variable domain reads EPEVTQTPSHQVTQMGQEVILRCVPISNHLYFYWYRQILGQKVEFLVSFYNNEISEKSEIFDDQFSVERPDGSNFTLKIRSTKLEDSAMYFCASSRQGADQPQHFGDGTRLSIL.

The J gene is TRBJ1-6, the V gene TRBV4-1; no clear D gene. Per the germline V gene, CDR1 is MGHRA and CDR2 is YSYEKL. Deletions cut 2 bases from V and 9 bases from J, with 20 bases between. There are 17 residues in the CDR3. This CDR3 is CASSQLVKGRKGSPLHF. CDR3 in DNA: TGCGCCAGCAGCCAACTCGTCAAAGGGAGGAAGGGTTCACCCCTCCACTTT.

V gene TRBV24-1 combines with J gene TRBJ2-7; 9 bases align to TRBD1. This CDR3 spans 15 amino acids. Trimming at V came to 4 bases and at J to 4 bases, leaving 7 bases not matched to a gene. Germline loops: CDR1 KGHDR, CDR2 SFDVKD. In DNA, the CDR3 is TGTGCCACCAGTGACGCGGGACAGGGCGGGTACGAGCAGTACTTC. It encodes CATSDAGQGGYEQYF.

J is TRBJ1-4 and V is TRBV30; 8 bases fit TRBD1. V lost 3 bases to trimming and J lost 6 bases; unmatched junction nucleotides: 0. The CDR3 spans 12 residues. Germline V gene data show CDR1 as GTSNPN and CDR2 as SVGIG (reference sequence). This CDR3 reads CAWRDRDEKLFF. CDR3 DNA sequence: TGTGCCTGGAGGGACAGGGATGAAAAACTGTTTTTT. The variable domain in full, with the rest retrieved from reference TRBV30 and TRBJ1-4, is SQTIHQWPATLVQPVGSPLSLECTVEGTSNPNLYWYRQAAGRGLQLLFYSVGIGQISSEVPQNLSASRPQDRQFILSSKKLLLSDSGFYLCAWRDRDEKLFFGSGTQLSVL.

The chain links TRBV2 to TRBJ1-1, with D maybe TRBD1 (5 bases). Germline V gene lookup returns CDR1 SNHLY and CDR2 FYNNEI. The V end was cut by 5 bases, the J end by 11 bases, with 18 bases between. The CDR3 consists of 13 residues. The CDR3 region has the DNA TGTGCCAGCAGTACTCAGGGTTGGGAGGCGGCTTTCTTT. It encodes CASSTQGWEAAFF.

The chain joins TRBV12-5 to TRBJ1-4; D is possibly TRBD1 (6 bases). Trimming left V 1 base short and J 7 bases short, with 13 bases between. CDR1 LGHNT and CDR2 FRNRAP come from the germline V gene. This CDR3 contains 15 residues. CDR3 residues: CASGLATGATEKLFF. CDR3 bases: TGTGCTAGTGGTTTGGCGACAGGCGCTACTGAAAAACTGTTTTTT.

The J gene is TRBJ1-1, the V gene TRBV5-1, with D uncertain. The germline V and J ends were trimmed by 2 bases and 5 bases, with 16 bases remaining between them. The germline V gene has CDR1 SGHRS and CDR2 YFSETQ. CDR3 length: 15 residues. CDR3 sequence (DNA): TGCGCCAGCAGCTTCCTGGGTGAGGCGATGACTGAAGCTTTCTTT. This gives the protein CASSFLGEAMTEAFF.